This T cell receptor (beta chain) comes out of a study of cytomegalovirus exposure and HLA in healthy donors. Background on the study: About four fifths of around 390 genotyped donors fell in the Caucasian-associated ancestry cluster.

Trimming cost V 5 bases and J 1 base; bases outside gene matches: 4. Germline CDR1 reads SQVTM; CDR2 reads ANQGSEA. CDR3 size: 13 residues. Primers: 60 Vbeta forward and 13 Jbeta reverse. Sequenced by immunoSEQ multiplex PCR; TCRdb stores in-frame clones only, minus some. The data contain 60,000 to 70,000 clones, roughly 77% of them singletons. The chain combines TRBV29-1 with TRBJ2-7, with 8 bases identical to TRBD2. Material for sequencing was PBMCs. The clonotype originates from a woman younger than 45 in good health and CMV-seronegative. The DNA for the CDR3 is TGCAGCGTTACCGGGACTAGGTCCTACGAGCAGTACTTC. It yields the protein CSVTGTRSYEQYF.